The subject of this entry is one TCR beta chain. Its antigen remains unidentified. V lost 5 bases and J lost 10, with 12 bases in between. This CDR3 is 13 amino acids long. Germline-derived CDR1 and CDR2 are LNHDA and SQIVND (reference sequence). This record belongs to a study of T cell responses to AZD1222 COVID-19 vaccine. Data came from immunoSEQ multiplex PCR; TCRdb stores just in-frame clones and leaves some out. Among about 120,000 clones listed, approximately 89% were seen once. Study-wide results and caveats: A reported finding is that nearly half of spike-specific TCRs target unmutated variant regions. Baseline seropositivity occurred in only a handful of AZD1222 recipients. Increases in Spike-specific TCR breadth and depth were seen after two AZD1222 doses.

The chain joins TRBV19 to TRBJ1-6; D is undetermined. Sample: peripheral blood, taken on day 0 of AZD1222 vaccination. The TCR was taken from an adult in good health. The CDR3 sequence is CASSSARASPLHF. The CDR3 DNA follows: TGTGCCAGTAGTTCGGCCCGGGCCTCACCCCTCCACTTT. Combining the CDR3 with reference TRBV19 and TRBJ1-6 gives the whole variable domain DGGITQSPKYLFRKEGQNVTLSCEQNLNHDAMYWYRQDPGQGLRLIYYSQIVNDFQKGDIAEGYSVSREKKESFPLTVTSAQKNPTAFYLCASSSARASPLHFGNGTRLTVT.